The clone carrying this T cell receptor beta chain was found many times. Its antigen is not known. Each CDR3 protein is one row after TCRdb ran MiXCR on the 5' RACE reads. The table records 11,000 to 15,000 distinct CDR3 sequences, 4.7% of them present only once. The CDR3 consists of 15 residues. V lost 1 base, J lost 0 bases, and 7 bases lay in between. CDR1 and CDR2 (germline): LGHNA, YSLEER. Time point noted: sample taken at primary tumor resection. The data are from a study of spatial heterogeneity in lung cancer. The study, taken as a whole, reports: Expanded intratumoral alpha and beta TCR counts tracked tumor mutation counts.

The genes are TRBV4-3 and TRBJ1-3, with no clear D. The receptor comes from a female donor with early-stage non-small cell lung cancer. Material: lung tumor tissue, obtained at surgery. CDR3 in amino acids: CASSQVSNSGNTIYF. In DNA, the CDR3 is TGCGCCAGCAGCCAAGTTAGTAACTCTGGAAACACCATATATTTT.